Listed below are T cell receptor beta chains from one sample, sequenced in a study of T cells in Graves' hyperthyroidism and ophthalmopathy. Using its own MiXCR run on the multiplex PCR reads, TCRdb lists one record per CDR3 protein. The repertoire consists of around 520,000 distinct CDR3 sequences, with roughly an eighth occurring once and the leading ten covering less than 20%. The sequenced sample was blood. The origin of the receptors is a woman under 30 with Graves' hyperthyroidism. The conserved cysteine and the conserved F or W are not part of the CDR3 here. Each record gives: J gene, CDR3 length, V gene, CDR3 protein.

TRBJ1-5 15 TRBV19 ASSKPSGGYSNQPQH
TRBJ2-1 14 TRBV27 ASSLSIQVLYNEQF
TRBJ2-2 15 TRBV9 ASSVARREGGTGELF
TRBJ2-3 17 TRBV12-3/TRBV12-4 ASSLTNLGLAGDADTQY
TRBJ2-1 11 TRBV7-6 ASSLGQRYEQF
TRBJ2-3 14 TRBV5-1 ASSLTLAGVGDTQY
TRBJ1-1 18 TRBV7-6 ASSLEAPGQKFASNTEAF
TRBJ1-2 8 TRBV19 ATQSYGYT
TRBJ2-7 10 TRBV30 ACGTYSYEQY
TRBJ2-2 13 TRBV10-3 AITLDGTNTGELF
TRBJ2-7 9 TRBV25-1 ASGFSYEQY
TRBJ2-7 14 TRBV9 ASSTWTTGATHEQY
TRBJ2-2 13 TRBV24-1 ATGSRGPNTGELF
TRBJ2-1 14 TRBV7-9 ASSSGTGEPYNEQF
TRBJ1-1 14 TRBV15 ATSRAPTEMNTEAF
TRBJ1-6 14 TRBV27 ASSPLPQGNGSPLH
TRBJ2-4 13 TRBV6-1 ASSEVRLRVNIQY
TRBJ2-4 11 TRBV6-2/TRBV6-3 ASSYLGKNIQY
TRBJ1-2 12 TRBV24-1 ATSDSGLNYGYT
TRBJ2-2 16 TRBV7-9 VSSLGANSGQLTGELF
TRBJ1-1 12 TRBV11-3 ASSPRGGSTEAF
TRBJ1-2 13 TRBV10-3 AISAQDRANYGYT
TRBJ1-2 12 TRBV6-2/TRBV6-3 ASSYSVNSYGYT
TRBJ2-3 12 TRBV29-1 SAELDRRTDTQY
TRBJ1-4 13 TRBV4-1 ASSLGTAYGEKLF
TRBJ2-4 13 TRBV2 ASSYRTVQGNIQY
TRBJ1-4 12 TRBV28 ASTHRAMNEKLF
TRBJ2-5 11 TRBV13 ASSFAGIETQY
TRBJ1-2 13 TRBV12-3/TRBV12-4 ASNPSASGFNGYT
TRBJ2-1 13 TRBV20-1 SARGQLGSYNEQF
TRBJ1-1 11 TRBV6-1 AGGETLNTEAF
TRBJ1-1 13 TRBV15 ATSRFRGPNTEAF
TRBJ2-1 12 TRBV27 ASSSLGLSNEQF
TRBJ2-7 12 TRBV6-1 ASSKRLTPYEQY
TRBJ2-1 15 TRBV7-9 ASSLGGKKGFYNEQF
TRBJ1-6 16 TRBV30 AWSLEGAGWRENSPLH
TRBJ2-2 13 TRBV6-2/TRBV6-3 ASPSGRAQGGELF
TRBJ1-2 13 TRBV5-5 ASSPSPGAGYGYT
TRBJ2-3 12 TRBV24-1 ATRDRVGTDTQY
TRBJ2-5 12 TRBV29-1 SVAPLVDEETQY
TRBJ1-1 11 TRBV29-1 SVHWQTNTEAF
TRBJ2-1 11 TRBV6-4 ANGLAGAHEQF
TRBJ1-3 16 TRBV9 ASSVAGTATHSGNTIY
TRBJ2-5 16 TRBV7-2 ASSSGLAGGAYQETQY
TRBJ2-1 13 TRBV28 ASGSGGRGDNEQF
TRBJ1-1 13 TRBV6-1 ASSEASSFLSEAF
TRBJ2-2 14 TRBV4-1 ASSQGDRRYTGELF
TRBJ2-7 12 TRBV4-1 ASSQVGLAYEQY
TRBJ1-5 11 TRBV3-1 ASSQDTGQPQH
TRBJ2-2 14 TRBV20-1 SAMSRLAANTGELF
TRBJ1-2 11 TRBV12-5 ASDAAHPSGYT
TRBJ2-1 14 TRBV12-3/TRBV12-4 ASTYVVASGKNEQF
TRBJ2-1 15 TRBV7-3 ASSSLIGTKPYNEQF
TRBJ2-5 10 TRBV11-1 ASSQPRATQY
TRBJ2-3 13 TRBV9 ASSEDGGSTDTQY